Each of the 32 T cell receptor beta chains below was sequenced from the same sample in a study of blood T cell repertoires in COVID-19. The assay was immunoSEQ multiplex PCR, and TCRdb's table has in-frame clones only and misses some. The sample includes about half a million clones, about 88% seen only once; the top ten take roughly 1%. The sample consisted of peripheral blood. Receptor source: a man between 18 and 29 years old with COVID-19, enrolled during active disease.

This chain joins TRBV19 and TRBJ1-5; 11 nucleotides match TRBD1. The germline CDR1 and CDR2 sequences are LNHDA and SQIVND (reference sequence). This CDR3 region has 15 residues. V shed 6 bases and J 4 bases; nucleotides not matched to a gene: 5. CDR3 residues: CASSGDRGGNQPQHF. CDR3 bases: TGTGCCAGTAGCGGGGACAGGGGGGGTAATCAGCCCCAGCATTTT.

The CDR3 DNA sequence: TGTGCCAGCAGCGTAGGACCTAGCGGGAGGTTGAACACCGGGGAGCTGTTTTTT. This sequence encodes CASSVGPSGRLNTGELFF. The chain combines TRBV9 with TRBJ2-2; 11 bases map to TRBD2. From germline, CDR1 is SGDLS and CDR2 YYNGEE. The CDR3 has 18 amino acids. V was clipped by 0 bases and J by 1 base; unmatched bases: 5.

CDR3: CVRTSCPYQETQYF. The CDR3 DNA sequence: TGTGTCAGAACCTCTTGTCCGTACCAAGAGACCCAGTACTTC. The chain couples TRBV7-5 to TRBJ2-5; the listed D gene, TRBD2, was not tested against the DNA. TRBV7-5 is annotated as a pseudogene. There are 14 residues in the CDR3.

This chain links TRBV9 with TRBJ2-3; D is perhaps TRBD1 (5 bases). Germline loops: CDR1 SGDLS, CDR2 YYNGEE. V was pared by 5 bases and J by 5 bases, with 18 bases between. The CDR3 spans 15 residues. Here the CDR3 reads CASSGSQRQKDTQYF. DNA for the CDR3: TGTGCCAGCAGTGGTAGCCAGCGACAGAAAGATACGCAGTATTTT. The variable domain in full, with the rest retrieved from reference TRBV9 and TRBJ2-3, is DSGVTQTPKHLITATGQRVTLRCSPRSGDLSVYWYQQSLDQGLQFLIQYYNGEERAKGNILERFSAQQFPDLHSELNLSSLELGDSALYFCASSGSQRQKDTQYFGPGTRLTVL.

This clone was seen just once. The CDR3 bases are TGTGCCTGGAGTGTAGTCGGCGGGCCCCTCTCTGGAAACACCATATATTTT. It yields the protein CAWSVVGGPLSGNTIYF. The chain recombines TRBV30 with TRBJ1-3; D not certain. The CDR3 is 17 amino acids. In germline, CDR1 is GTSNPN, CDR2 SVGIG (reference sequence). V gave up 0 bases and J gave up 0 bases, with 15 bases separating them.

The chain couples TRBV27 to TRBJ1-5; D possibly corresponds to TRBD1 (6 bases). The germline gives CDR1 MNHEY, CDR2 SMNVEV (reference sequence). The CDR3 has 13 residues. V shed 4 bases and J shed 3 bases, with 7 bases lying between them. The CDR3 loop reads CASSSGVNQPQHF. The CDR3 DNA sequence: TGTGCCAGCAGTTCAGGGGTCAATCAGCCCCAGCATTTT.

The chain employs TRBV13 and TRBJ2-7, with D perhaps matching TRBD2 (6 bases). The CDR3 extends over 14 amino acids. With 2 bases removed from V and 3 bases from J, the gap between germline ends came to 11 bases. Germline CDR1 PRHDT, CDR2 FYEKMQ (reference sequence). The CDR3 DNA reads as TGTGCCAGCAGCTTATCGGGGGATAGCTACGAGCAGTACTTC. It yields the protein CASSLSGDSYEQYF.

The chain is built from TRBV5-6 and TRBJ1-2; 7 bases fit TRBD1. The CDR3 has 15 residues. CDR1 and CDR2 (germline): SGHDT, YYEEEE. After removal of 3 bases from V and 8 bases from J, the junction contained 13 bases not matched to a gene. The CDR3 is CASSSPGQWEDGYTF. The CDR3 region has the DNA TGTGCCAGCAGCTCTCCGGGACAGTGGGAAGACGGCTACACCTTC.

The CDR3: CASSLGGTSGTYEQYF. CDR3 nucleotides: TGTGCCAGCAGCTTAGGGGGGACTAGCGGAACCTACGAGCAGTACTTC. The genes are TRBV9 and TRBJ2-7, with 11 bases matching TRBD2. CDR1 and CDR2 (germline): SGDLS, YYNGEE. This CDR3 comprises 16 residues. Losses at the gene ends were 4 bases for V and 2 bases for J; bases not matched to a gene: 8.

This chain uses TRBV5-1 with TRBJ2-3; maybe TRBD1 (6 bases). This CDR3 contains 16 residues. From germline, CDR1 is SGHRS and CDR2 YFSETQ. With 4 bases removed from V and 3 bases from J, the gap between germline ends came to 18 bases. Here the CDR3 DNA reads TGCGCCAGCAGCCAAATTGCAGGGGTGACGACAGATACGCAGTATTTT. Its translation is CASSQIAGVTTDTQYF.

The genes are TRBV14 and TRBJ2-4; D ambiguous. Trimming removed 2 bases from V and 2 bases from J, with 7 bases in between. The CDR3 length is 14 residues. From germline, CDR1 is SGHDN and CDR2 FVKESK. Here the CDR3 reads CASSQSLTKNIQYF. Here the CDR3 DNA reads TGTGCCAGCAGCCAAAGCCTAACCAAAAACATTCAGTACTTC.

This clone came up a few times. This sequence joins TRBV20-1 and TRBJ1-1; D not certain. V lost 3 bases, J lost 8 bases, and 13 bases lay in between. The CDR3 contains 12 residues. Germline V gene sequence: CDR1 DFQATT, CDR2 SNEGSKA (reference sequence). The CDR3 loop is CSASDGDKEAFF. Here the CDR3 DNA reads TGCAGTGCTAGTGACGGGGATAAAGAAGCTTTCTTT.

The V call is TRBV2, the J call TRBJ2-3; 8 bases are shared with TRBD2. The CDR3 extends over 13 amino acids. CDR1 and CDR2 from the germline V gene are SNHLY and FYNNEI. The V gene end was trimmed by 11 bases and the J gene end by 2 bases; junction bases not matched to a gene: 6. CDR3 loop: CASAGGLTDTQYF. As DNA, the CDR3 is TGTGCCTCCGCGGGGGGTCTCACAGATACGCAGTATTTT.

This clone showed up just once. The chain couples TRBV3-1 (or the pseudogene TRBV3-2) to TRBJ2-7, with a tentative D call TRBD2 (5 bases). The ends were cut back, 1 base at V and 5 bases at J, with 9 bases in the middle. The CDR3 extends over 13 amino acids. The germline gives CDR1 LGHDT, CDR2 YNNKEL (reference sequence). In DNA, the CDR3 is TGTGCCAGCAGCCAAGGCCACGGGGACGAGCAGTACTTC. Its translation: CASSQGHGDEQYF.

The V and J genes are TRBV7-3 and TRBJ2-2, with TRBD2 identical over 7 bases. Germline assignment: CDR1 SGHTA and CDR2 FQGTGA. Losses at the gene ends were 1 base for V and 6 bases for J; bases not matched to a gene: 5. The CDR3 consists of 15 residues. The CDR3 spells CASSLKGLDAGELFF. DNA of the CDR3: TGTGCCAGCAGCTTAAAAGGACTAGACGCCGGGGAGCTGTTTTTT.

The CDR3 sequence is CASSYGVAVYNEQFF. In DNA form, the CDR3 reads TGTGCCAGCAGTTACGGAGTAGCGGTATACAATGAGCAGTTCTTC. V usage is TRBV6-5 and J usage is TRBJ2-1; weak D call: TRBD2 (6 bases). The length of the CDR3 is 15 residues. Trimming pared 2 bases from V and 4 bases from J, leaving 12 bases between. Germline loops: CDR1 MNHEY, CDR2 SVGAGI.

The chain joins TRBV7-6 to TRBJ2-2, with 12 bases fitting TRBD2. Germline V gives CDR1 SGHVS, CDR2 FNYEAQ. V shed 4 bases, J shed 5 bases, and the junction held 5 bases outside the gene matches. The CDR3 has 16 residues. CDR3 nucleotide sequence: TGTGCCAGCAGCTCCCGACTAGCGGGGGAAACCGGGGAGCTGTTTTTT. It yields the protein CASSSRLAGETGELFF. The full variable domain, its missing parts supplied by reference TRBV7-6 and TRBJ2-2, is GAGVSQSPRYKVTKRGQDVALRCDPISGHVSLYWYRQALGQGPEFLTYFNYEAQQDKSGLPNDRFSAERPEGSISTLTIQRTEQRDSAMYRCASSSRLAGETGELFFGEGSRLTVL.

The rearrangement uses TRBV9 and TRBJ2-3; 7 positions match TRBD1. The CDR3 is 16 amino acids. The germline V gene encodes CDR1 SGDLS and CDR2 YYNGEE. Trimming cost V 0 bases and J 2 bases; bases outside gene matches: 6. The DNA for the CDR3 is TGTGCCAGCAGCGTAGTGCCAGAGGGGGCCACAGATACGCAGTATTTT. It yields the protein CASSVVPEGATDTQYF.

V and J are TRBV12-5 and TRBJ2-1, with 8 bases identical to TRBD1. The germline V gene has CDR1 LGHNT and CDR2 FRNRAP. The CDR3 is 15 residues long. V dropped 0 bases and J dropped 7; count of bases not matched to a gene: 5. Written as DNA, the CDR3 is TGTGCTAGTGGTTTGGTTGCCAGGGGGCTTAATGAGCAGTTCTTC. Translated, it gives CASGLVARGLNEQFF.

The chain is built from TRBV7-9 and TRBJ2-7; tentatively, D is TRBD2 (5 bases). Germline CDR1 and CDR2: SEHNR and FQNEAQ (reference sequence). The CDR3 runs 11 residues. Trimming pared 4 bases from V and 6 bases from J, leaving 7 bases between. Here the CDR3 reads CASSWEFEQYF. The CDR3 DNA reads as TGTGCCAGCAGCTGGGAGTTCGAGCAGTACTTC.

The V gene is TRBV30, the J gene TRBJ2-7; D is possibly TRBD2 (5 bases). The CDR3 is 13 residues long. In germline, CDR1 is GTSNPN, CDR2 SVGIG (reference sequence). The V end was cut by 4 bases, the J end by 0 bases, with 10 bases between. The CDR3 DNA sequence: TGTGCCTGGAACGACGGGGACTCCTACGAGCAGTACTTC. Its protein product is CAWNDGDSYEQYF.

The chain carries TRBV3-1 (or the pseudogene TRBV3-2) and TRBJ2-1, with D maybe TRBD2 (5 bases). The V and J ends lost 5 bases and 6 bases respectively, with 11 bases between them. The germline CDR1 and CDR2 sequences are LGHDT and YNNKEL (reference sequence). This CDR3 spans 13 amino acids. CDR3 residues: CASSDLAVNEQFF. The CDR3 region has the DNA TGTGCCAGCAGCGACCTAGCAGTCAATGAGCAGTTCTTC.

This chain connects TRBV27 to TRBJ2-7; 10 bases align to TRBD1. There are 15 residues in the CDR3. The germline CDR1 and CDR2 sequences are MNHEY and SMNVEV (reference sequence). The ends lost 6 bases at V and 1 base at J; junction bases unmatched: 6. Here the CDR3 reads CASSRRDRGSYEQYF. The CDR3 DNA is TGTGCCAGCAGCCGAAGGGACAGGGGTTCCTACGAGCAGTACTTC.

The chain recombines TRBV2 with TRBJ2-1; tentative D call: TRBD1 (6 bases). The V end was cut by 6 bases, the J end by 4 bases, with 7 bases between. The CDR3 covers 12 residues. Germline-derived CDR1 and CDR2 are SNHLY and FYNNEI. This CDR3 reads CASRTGYNEQFF. The DNA of the CDR3 is TGTGCCAGCAGGACAGGATACAATGAGCAGTTCTTC.

The rearrangement joins TRBV6-1 to TRBJ1-6; D ambiguous. This CDR3 is 16 amino acids long. The V gene lost 2 bases and the J gene lost 3 bases, with 11 bases spanning the gap. Germline V lookup: CDR1 MNHNS, CDR2 SASEGT. In nucleotides, the CDR3 is TGTGCCAGCAGTGAATCTCCAGAAATCTATAATTCACCCCTCCACTTT. Amino acid sequence: CASSESPEIYNSPLHF.

The rearrangement joins TRBV20-1 to TRBJ1-2; D gene unclear. Germline V CDR1 and CDR2: DFQATT, SNEGSKA (reference sequence). V was pared by 3 bases and J by 4 bases, with 9 bases between. The CDR3 is 12 residues long. CDR3 sequence (DNA): TGCAGTGCTAGTGAAGGGAGCTATGGCTACACCTTC. Translation gives CSASEGSYGYTF.

This clone was observed a handful of times. The chain carries TRBV29-1 and TRBJ2-3, with 10 bases identical to TRBD2. This CDR3 has 13 amino acids. The J segment lost 0 bases and the V segment lost 6 bases, leaving 0 bases of the junction unmatched. Germline V lookup: CDR1 SQVTM, CDR2 ANQGSEA. CDR3 sequence (DNA): TGCAGCGTGACTAGCGGGAGCACAGATACGCAGTATTTT. Protein: CSVTSGSTDTQYF.

This chain links TRBV15 with TRBJ2-2, with D possibly matching TRBD2 (5 bases). V was cut by 5 bases and J by 2 bases, with 12 bases left in between. The CDR3 runs 15 residues. Germline lookup yields CDR1 LNHNV and CDR2 YYDKDF (reference sequence). The CDR3 spells CATSPGLPNTGELFF. The DNA for the CDR3 is TGTGCCACCAGCCCTGGACTTCCCAACACCGGGGAGCTGTTTTTT.

This chain connects TRBV25-1 to TRBJ1-1, with D perhaps matching TRBD1 (5 bases). The germline V gene has CDR1 MGHDK and CDR2 SYGVNS. CDR3 size: 16 residues. Deletions cut 1 base from V and 4 bases from J, with 16 bases between. CDR3 in amino acids: CASSELTGGKRTEAFF. CDR3 bases: TGTGCCAGCAGTGAATTAACGGGGGGGAAGCGCACTGAAGCTTTCTTT.

V usage is TRBV4-2 and J usage is TRBJ1-1; 9 nucleotides match TRBD1. Germline assignment: CDR1 LGHNA and CDR2 YNFKEQ. Germline trimming cut 0 bases from V and 4 bases from J; bases unmatched to any gene: 12. The CDR3 spans 18 residues. The CDR3 DNA follows: TGTGCCAGCAGCCAAGATAGGGGGACAGGGCCCCTTTCCACTGAAGCTTTCTTT. Translated, it gives CASSQDRGTGPLSTEAFF.

The J gene is TRBJ2-1, the V gene TRBV7-9, with 7 bases matching TRBD1. V lost 1 base, J lost 8 bases, and 5 bases stayed unmatched. CDR3 length equals 14 residues. Germline lookup yields CDR1 SEHNR and CDR2 FQNEAQ (reference sequence). The CDR3 bases are TGTGCCAGCAGCTTAGACAGGGGCAGGTATGAGCAGTTCTTC. Protein sequence: CASSLDRGRYEQFF.

This chain uses TRBV2 with TRBJ2-5, with D possibly matching TRBD2 (7 bases). Germline V lookup: CDR1 SNHLY, CDR2 FYNNEI. Trimming pared 7 bases from V and 4 bases from J, leaving 19 bases between. CDR3 length: 15 residues. The CDR3 is CASNLQGGGLETQYF. The CDR3 nucleotides are TGTGCCAGCAATCTTCAAGGGGGGGGGCTAGAGACCCAGTACTTC.